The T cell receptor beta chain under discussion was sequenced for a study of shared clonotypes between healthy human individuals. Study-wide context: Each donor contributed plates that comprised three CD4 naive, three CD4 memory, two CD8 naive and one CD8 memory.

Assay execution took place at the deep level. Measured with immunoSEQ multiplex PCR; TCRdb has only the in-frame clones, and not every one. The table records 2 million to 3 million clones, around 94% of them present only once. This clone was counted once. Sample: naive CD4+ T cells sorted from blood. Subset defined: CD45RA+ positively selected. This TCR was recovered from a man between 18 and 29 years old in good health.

The chain's CDR3 is CASSPVIGTGGPQDTQYF. The CDR3, as DNA: TGTGCCAGCTCACCAGTTATCGGGACAGGGGGTCCTCAGGATACGCAGTATTTT. The chain employs TRBV18 and TRBJ2-3; 11 bases line up with TRBD1. CDR3 length: 18 residues. The germline V gene encodes CDR1 KGHSH and CDR2 LQKENI. V shed 2 bases, J shed 6 bases, and the junction held 13 bases outside the gene matches.